These 10 T cell receptor beta chains were sequenced from one sample in a study of TIL therapy for anti-PD-1-resistant metastatic lung cancer. The libraries were made with immunoSEQ v3. This table comes from immunoSEQ multiplex PCR, and its TCRdb copy is limited to in-frame clones, with some not included. The sample contains more than 55,000 clones, about 69% of which appear only once. Time point given: pre-treatment sample, taken before nivolumab and TIL therapy. Sample: blood, taken at baseline. These receptors were obtained from a person aged 25-85 years with non-small cell lung cancer.

The rearrangement links TRBV18 to TRBJ1-4; the D gene is possibly TRBD1 (6 bases). V was shortened by 3 bases and J by 0 bases, with 14 bases between the two germline ends. The germline CDR1 and CDR2 sequences are KGHSH and LQKENI. This CDR3 spans 17 amino acids. Here the CDR3 DNA reads TGTGCCAGCTCACCGAATGTGGACAGTGCAACTAATGAAAAACTGTTTTTT. Protein sequence: CASSPNVDSATNEKLFF.

This chain links TRBV19 with TRBJ2-1, with TRBD2 matching over 11 bases. This CDR3 spans 14 amino acids. V lost 3 bases and J lost 7; bases outside the gene matches: 2. CDR1 and CDR2 from the germline V gene are LNHDA and SQIVND (reference sequence). DNA of the CDR3: TGTGCCAGTAGTATTGGACTAGCGGGTAATGAGCAGTTCTTC. Its protein is CASSIGLAGNEQFF.

The rearrangement links TRBV21-1 to TRBJ2-2. TRBV21-1 is recorded as a pseudogene. The CDR3 is 17 residues long. CDR3: CASSSSFWVRDTGELFF. CDR3 bases: TGTGCCAGCAGCAGTTCCTTCTGGGTAAGGGACACCGGGGAGCTGTTTTTT.

The chain uses TRBV30 and TRBJ1-5; 8 nucleotides match TRBD1. Germline trimming cut 4 bases from V and 6 bases from J; bases unmatched to any gene: 5. CDR1 and CDR2 from the germline V gene are GTSNPN and SVGIG (reference sequence). CDR3 size: 13 residues. The CDR3 is CAWNRGTGQPQHF. CDR3 nucleotide sequence: TGTGCCTGGAACAGGGGGACGGGTCAGCCCCAGCATTTT.

This chain joins TRBV12-5 and TRBJ1-5; TRBD1 is a possible D gene (5 bases). CDR3 length equals 16 residues. Trimming pared 1 base from V and 9 bases from J, leaving 19 bases between. The V gene's germline CDR1 is LGHNT and CDR2 FRNRAP. CDR3: CASGLGLGLLGGPQHF. The DNA of the CDR3 is TGTGCTAGTGGTTTGGGGTTAGGACTGCTGGGGGGGCCCCAGCATTTT.

The chain uses TRBV9 and TRBJ1-3, with D unresolved. CDR1 is SGDLS, CDR2 YYNGEE, per germline. Trimming left V 1 base short and J 0 bases short, with 11 bases between. The CDR3 has 16 residues. CDR3 in amino acids: CASSVRDTNSGNTIYF. CDR3 DNA sequence: TGTGCCAGCAGCGTAAGGGATACGAACTCTGGAAACACCATATATTTT. The whole variable domain, remainder taken from reference TRBV9 and TRBJ1-3, is DSGVTQTPKHLITATGQRVTLRCSPRSGDLSVYWYQQSLDQGLQFLIQYYNGEERAKGNILERFSAQQFPDLHSELNLSSLELGDSALYFCASSVRDTNSGNTIYFGEGSWLTVV.

The V and J genes are TRBV14 and TRBJ1-2; D is uncertain. V was shortened by 4 bases and J by 2 bases, with 8 bases between the two germline ends. The germline V gene encodes CDR1 SGHDN and CDR2 FVKESK. This CDR3 spans 13 amino acids. The CDR3 nucleotides read TGTGCCAGCAGCCCGGGCGGCAACTATGGCTACACCTTC. Protein sequence: CASSPGGNYGYTF.

V gene TRBV10-2 combines with J gene TRBJ1-2, with 7 bases matching TRBD1. Looked up from germline, CDR1 is WSHSY and CDR2 is SAAADI. The CDR3 spans 15 residues. V lost 6 bases to trimming and J lost 2 bases; unmatched junction nucleotides: 9. This CDR3 reads CASRGNRGYNYGYTF. As DNA, the CDR3 is TGCGCCAGCAGGGGAAACAGGGGATACAACTATGGCTACACCTTC.

The rearrangement links TRBV11-3 to TRBJ2-5; TRBD2 matches 7 bases. The CDR3 spans 16 residues. J was trimmed by 0 bases and V by 4 bases; bases with no gene match: 8. Germline V gene lookup returns CDR1 SGHNT and CDR2 YENEEA. The CDR3 DNA follows: TGTGCCAGCAGCTACCTGTGGGGGAGGGACCAAGAGACCCAGTACTTC. It encodes CASSYLWGRDQETQYF.

The chain carries TRBV11-2 and TRBJ2-3, with D possibly matching TRBD2 (5 bases). Trimming took off 5 bases at V and 2 bases at J, with 20 bases between the two ends. Germline lookup yields CDR1 SGHAT and CDR2 FQNNGV. This CDR3 is built from 17 residues. The CDR3 sequence is CASSPRKQSGYTDTQYF. The CDR3 region has the DNA TGTGCCAGCAGCCCCCGCAAGCAGAGCGGCTACACAGATACGCAGTATTTT.